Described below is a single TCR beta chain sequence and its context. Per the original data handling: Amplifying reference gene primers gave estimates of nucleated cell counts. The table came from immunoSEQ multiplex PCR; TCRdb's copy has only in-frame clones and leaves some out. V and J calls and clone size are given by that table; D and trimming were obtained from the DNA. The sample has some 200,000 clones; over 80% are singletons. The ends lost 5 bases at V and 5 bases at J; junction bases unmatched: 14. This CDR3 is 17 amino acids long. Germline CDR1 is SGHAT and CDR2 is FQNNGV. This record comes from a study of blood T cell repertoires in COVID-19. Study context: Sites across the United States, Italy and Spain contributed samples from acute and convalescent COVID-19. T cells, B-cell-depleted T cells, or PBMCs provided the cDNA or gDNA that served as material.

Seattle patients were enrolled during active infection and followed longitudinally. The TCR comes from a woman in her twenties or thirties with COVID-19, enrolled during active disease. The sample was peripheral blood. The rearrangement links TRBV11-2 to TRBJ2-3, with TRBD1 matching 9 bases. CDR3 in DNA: TGTGCCAGCAGCCTAGGGACAGGGCTTCTAGTCGGAGATACGCAGTATTTT. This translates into CASSLGTGLLVGDTQYF.